One and the same sample provided the 10 T cell receptor beta chains below, sequenced in a study of technical replicates of blood from several donors. The assay was immunoSEQ multiplex PCR, and TCRdb's table has in-frame clones only and misses some. Among around 53,000 clones listed, 92% were seen once. The material sequenced was PBMCs. The source is a human donor in good health. Some clones in this sample may be carry-over from other donors' samples.

V gene TRBV7-8 combines with J gene TRBJ1-6; D is possibly TRBD1 (5 bases). The V gene's germline CDR1 is SGHVS and CDR2 FQNEAQ. V shed 1 base and J shed 7 bases, with 11 bases lying between them. This CDR3 has 15 residues. This CDR3 is CASSLVRTLNSPLHF. The CDR3 nucleotides are TGTGCCAGCAGCTTAGTTAGGACACTGAATTCACCCCTCCACTTT.

The chain carries TRBV27 and TRBJ2-7, with a tentative D call TRBD2 (6 bases). Germline lookup yields CDR1 MNHEY and CDR2 SMNVEV (reference sequence). V lost 4 bases and J lost 0, with 10 bases in between. The CDR3 has 14 amino acids. This chain's CDR3 is CASSSFGGSYEQYF. Here the CDR3 DNA reads TGTGCCAGCAGTTCTTTCGGGGGCTCCTACGAGCAGTACTTC.

Note on this clone: One end of the junction varies from germline; a read error may be responsible. The chain carries TRBV20-1 and TRBJ1-1; D is unclear. The germline V gene has CDR1 DFQATT and CDR2 SNEGSKA (reference sequence). The CDR3 is 11 amino acids. CDR3 nucleotide sequence: TGCAGTGCTAGAGAGTGGACTGAGGCTTTCTTT. Protein sequence: CSAREWTEAFF.

This clone has at least ten counts. In nucleotides, the CDR3 is TGTGCCAGCAGTCCCGGGACAGGGGGGACCTACGAGCAGTACTTC. As protein: CASSPGTGGTYEQYF. The rearrangement links TRBV6-5 to TRBJ2-7; 11 bases map to TRBD1. The CDR3 consists of 15 residues. Unmatched junction bases numbered 5, after V lost 5 bases and J lost 2 bases. CDR1 is MNHEY and CDR2 is SVGAGI in the germline V gene.

The V and J genes are TRBV5-1 and TRBJ2-7; maybe TRBD2 (6 bases). The CDR3 runs 14 residues. Germline CDR1 and CDR2: SGHRS and YFSETQ. The V gene lost 4 bases and the J gene lost 2 bases, with 13 bases spanning the gap. In nucleotides, the CDR3 is TGCGCCAGCAGCCAGGGACTTGGAACCTACGAGCAGTACTTC. Encoded protein: CASSQGLGTYEQYF.

The chain links TRBV5-1 to TRBJ2-2; D gene unclear. Germline V gene sequence: CDR1 SGHRS, CDR2 YFSETQ. This CDR3 comprises 13 residues. V was pared by 0 bases and J by 6 bases, with 6 bases between. CDR3 sequence (DNA): TGCGCCAGCAGCTTGGTCGTCGCCGGGGAGCTGTTTTTT. Protein: CASSLVVAGELFF. Using reference TRBV5-1 and TRBJ2-2 for the parts outside the CDR3, the full variable domain is KAGVTQTPRYLIKTRGQQVTLSCSPISGHRSVSWYQQTPGQGLQFLFEYFSETQRNKGNFPGRFSGRQFSNSRSEMNVSTLELGDSALYLCASSLVVAGELFFGEGSRLTVL.

The chain employs TRBV6-1 and TRBJ2-3; 12 bases map to TRBD2. Trimming removed 6 bases from V and 3 bases from J; junction bases left unmatched: 4. The V gene's germline CDR1 is MNHNS and CDR2 SASEGT. The CDR3 has 15 residues. This CDR3 is CASRAGLAGTDTQYF. For the CDR3, the DNA is TGTGCCAGCAGAGCCGGACTAGCGGGGACAGATACGCAGTATTTT.

The chain joins TRBV6-5 to TRBJ2-7, with a tentative D call TRBD2 (6 bases). CDR1 and CDR2 (germline): MNHEY, SVGAGI. The CDR3 loop spans 14 amino acids. The ends were cut back, 5 bases at V and 4 bases at J, with 15 bases in the middle. The CDR3 is CASSAYSGLYEQYF. CDR3 DNA: TGTGCCAGCAGTGCGTACAGCGGGTTGTACGAGCAGTACTTC.

The J gene is TRBJ1-2, the V gene TRBV7-9; weak D call: TRBD1 (5 bases). The CDR3 length is 12 residues. The germline gives CDR1 SEHNR, CDR2 FQNEAQ (reference sequence). V was shortened by 6 bases and J by 7 bases, with 12 bases between the two germline ends. The CDR3 is CASRGGSLGYTF. CDR3 nucleotide sequence: TGTGCCAGCAGGGGGGGATCCCTTGGCTACACCTTC.

This clone was counted only a few times. This chain links TRBV15 with TRBJ2-1; 15 bases align to TRBD2. CDR1 is LNHNV and CDR2 is YYDKDF in the germline V gene (reference sequence). This CDR3 has 17 residues. Unmatched junction bases numbered 7, after V lost 7 bases and J lost 3 bases. CDR3 sequence (DNA): TGTGCCACCAAACGGGGACTAGCGGGGGGACACTACAATGAGCAGTTCTTC. This translates into CATKRGLAGGHYNEQFF.